Below, 8 T cell receptor beta chains from the same sample are listed, as sequenced in a study of OX40 agonist ivuxolimab in advanced cancers. TCRdb's table, derived via immunoSEQ multiplex PCR, lists solely in-frame clones and lacks some. Of 40,000 to 50,000 clones in the sample, around 91% were seen once. This specimen was CD4+ or CD8+ T cells sorted from blood, taken in a trial of the OX40 agonist ivuxolimab. These receptor sequences come from an adult with an advanced solid tumor such as melanoma, head and neck, liver or kidney cancer.

This sequence joins TRBV4-3 and TRBJ2-4, with 8 bases aligning to TRBD1. This CDR3 spans 15 amino acids. Per germline, CDR1 LGHNA and CDR2 YSLEER. J was trimmed by 0 bases and V by 3 bases; bases with no gene match: 1. DNA of the CDR3: TGCGCCAGCAGCCAGGGGACAGGAGCCAAAAACATTCAGTACTTC. As protein: CASSQGTGAKNIQYF.

CDR3 amino acids: CASSPPLGHGRELFF. Written as DNA, the CDR3 is TGCGCCAGCAGCCCCCCCCTTGGGCATGGCCGGGAGCTGTTTTTT. The V and J genes are TRBV4-3 and TRBJ2-2; no reliable D call. V was trimmed by 4 bases and J by 9 bases, leaving 18 bases between them. This CDR3 has 15 amino acids. The germline gives CDR1 LGHNA, CDR2 YSLEER.

The V gene is TRBV27, the J gene TRBJ2-5, with D tentatively TRBD2 (5 bases). Germline V gene lookup returns CDR1 MNHEY and CDR2 SMNVEV (reference sequence). The CDR3 contains 12 residues. V was pared by 8 bases and J by 9 bases, with 16 bases between. The CDR3 region is CASVDNGVAQYF. The CDR3 nucleotides are TGTGCCAGCGTCGATAACGGGGTGGCCCAGTACTTC.

This sequence joins TRBV7-2 and TRBJ1-6; D uncertain. The V end was cut by 5 bases, the J end by 4 bases, with 18 bases between. Germline loops: CDR1 SGHTA, CDR2 FQGNSA. The CDR3 sequence is 17 residues long. The CDR3 DNA follows: TGTGCCAGCAGCACCACCGCGGCCCCAAGTTATAATTCACCCCTCCACTTT. Protein product: CASSTTAAPSYNSPLHF.

The CDR3 bases are TGTGCCAGCAGCGCCGGGAGGGCCTCCGCGGAGACCCAGTACTTC. Amino acid sequence: CASSAGRASAETQYF. The chain links TRBV11-2 to TRBJ2-5, with 8 bases identical to TRBD2. The V and J ends lost 5 bases and 5 bases, in that order; junction bases with no gene match: 10. This CDR3 is 15 amino acids long. Germline CDR1 is SGHAT and CDR2 is FQNNGV.

This clone is termed medium-sized (0.01 to 0.1%). The genes are TRBV14 and TRBJ1-1; possible D gene TRBD1, 6 bases. Germline CDR1 SGHDN, CDR2 FVKESK. Trimming pared 6 bases from V and 1 base from J, leaving 9 bases between. This CDR3 is built from 13 residues. CDR3 loop: CASRLGGNTEAFF. The CDR3 bases are TGTGCCAGCAGACTAGGGGGGAACACTGAAGCTTTCTTT. Drawing the rest from reference TRBV14 and TRBJ1-1, the complete variable domain is EAGVTQFPSHSVIEKGQTVTLRCDPISGHDNLYWYRRVMGKEIKFLLHFVKESKQDESGMPNNRFLAERTGGTYSTLKVQPAELEDSGVYFCASRLGGNTEAFFGQGTRLTVV.

The chain combines TRBV20-1 with TRBJ2-1; D not resolved. Trimming cost V 7 bases and J 4 bases, with 8 bases left between them. CDR3 size: 11 residues. Per germline, CDR1 DFQATT and CDR2 SNEGSKA (reference sequence). In DNA, the CDR3 is TGCAGTGTCCAAATATACAATGAGCAGTTCTTC. It codes for CSVQIYNEQFF.

The chain carries TRBV29-1 and TRBJ2-7; D might be TRBD2 (7 bases). The germline CDR1 and CDR2 sequences are SQVTM and ANQGSEA. CDR3 length: 15 residues. Trimming removed 6 bases from V and 3 bases from J, with 21 bases in between. CDR3 sequence: CSVEGGTPNIYEQYF. The CDR3 DNA reads TGCAGCGTCGAGGGGGGGACCCCAAACATCTACGAGCAGTACTTC.